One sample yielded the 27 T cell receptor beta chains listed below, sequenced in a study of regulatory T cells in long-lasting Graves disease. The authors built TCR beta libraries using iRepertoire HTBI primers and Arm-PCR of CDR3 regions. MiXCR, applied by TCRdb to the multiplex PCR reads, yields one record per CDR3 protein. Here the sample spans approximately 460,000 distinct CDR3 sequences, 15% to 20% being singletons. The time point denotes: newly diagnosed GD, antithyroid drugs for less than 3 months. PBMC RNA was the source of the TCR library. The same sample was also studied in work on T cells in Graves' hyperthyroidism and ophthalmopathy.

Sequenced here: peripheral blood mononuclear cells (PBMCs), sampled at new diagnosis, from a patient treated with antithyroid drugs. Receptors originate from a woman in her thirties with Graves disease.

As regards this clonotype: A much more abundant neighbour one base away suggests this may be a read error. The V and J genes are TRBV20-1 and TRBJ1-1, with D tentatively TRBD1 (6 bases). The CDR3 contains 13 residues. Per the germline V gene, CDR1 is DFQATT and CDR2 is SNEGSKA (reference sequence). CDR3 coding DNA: TGCAGTGTTAGGGGGGGTTTTTACACTGAAGCTTCCTTT. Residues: CSVRGGFYTEASF.

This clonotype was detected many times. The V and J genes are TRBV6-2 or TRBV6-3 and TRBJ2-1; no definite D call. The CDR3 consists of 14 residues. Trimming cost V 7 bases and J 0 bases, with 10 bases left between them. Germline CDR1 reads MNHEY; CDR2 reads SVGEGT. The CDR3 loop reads CASMDLSSYNEQFF. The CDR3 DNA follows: TGTGCCAGCATGGACCTCAGCTCCTACAATGAGCAGTTCTTC.

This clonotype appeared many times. The CDR3 DNA sequence: TGTGCCAGCACGGCTAGCGAAACCGGGGAGCTGTTTTTT. It translates to CASTASETGELFF. The chain couples TRBV2 to TRBJ2-2; a weak D match, TRBD2 (6 bases). V gave up 7 bases and J gave up 5 bases, with 11 bases separating them. The germline V gene has CDR1 SNHLY and CDR2 FYNNEI. CDR3 length equals 13 residues.

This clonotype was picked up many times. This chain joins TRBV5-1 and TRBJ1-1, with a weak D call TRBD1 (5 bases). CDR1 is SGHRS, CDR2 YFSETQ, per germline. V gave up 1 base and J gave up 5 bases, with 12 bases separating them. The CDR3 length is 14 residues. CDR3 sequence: CASSLRGIDTEAFF. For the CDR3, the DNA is TGCGCCAGCAGCTTGAGGGGCATAGATACTGAAGCTTTCTTT.

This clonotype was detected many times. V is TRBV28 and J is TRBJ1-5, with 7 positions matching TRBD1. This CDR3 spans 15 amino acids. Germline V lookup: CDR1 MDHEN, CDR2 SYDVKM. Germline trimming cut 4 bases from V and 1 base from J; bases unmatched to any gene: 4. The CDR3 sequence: CASSSRQGSNQPQHF. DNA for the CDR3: TGTGCCAGCAGTTCCAGACAGGGAAGCAATCAGCCCCAGCATTTT.

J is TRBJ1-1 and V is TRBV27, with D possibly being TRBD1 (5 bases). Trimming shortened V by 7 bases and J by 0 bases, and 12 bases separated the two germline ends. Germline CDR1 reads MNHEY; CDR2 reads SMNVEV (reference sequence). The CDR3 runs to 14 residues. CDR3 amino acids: CASMSPGLNTEAFF. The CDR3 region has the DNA TGTGCCAGCATGAGTCCAGGGTTGAACACTGAAGCTTTCTTT.

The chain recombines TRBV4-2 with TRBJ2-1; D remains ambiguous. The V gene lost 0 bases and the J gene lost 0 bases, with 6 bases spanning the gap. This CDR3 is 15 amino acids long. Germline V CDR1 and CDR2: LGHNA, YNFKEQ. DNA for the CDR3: TGTGCCAGCAGCCAAGAGGTAGACTCCTACAATGAGCAGTTCTTC. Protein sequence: CASSQEVDSYNEQFF.

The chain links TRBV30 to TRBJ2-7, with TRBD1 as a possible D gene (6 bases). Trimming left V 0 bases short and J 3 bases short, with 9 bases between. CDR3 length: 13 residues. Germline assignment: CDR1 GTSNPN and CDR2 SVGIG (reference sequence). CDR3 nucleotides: TGTGCCTGGAGTGTAACAGGGAGCTACGAGCAGTACTTC. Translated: CAWSVTGSYEQYF.

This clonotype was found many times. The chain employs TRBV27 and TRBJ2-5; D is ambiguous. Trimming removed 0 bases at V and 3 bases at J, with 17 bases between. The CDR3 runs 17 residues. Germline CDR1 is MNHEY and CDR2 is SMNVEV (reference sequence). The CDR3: CASSLSLNPTVEETQYF. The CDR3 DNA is TGTGCCAGCAGTTTATCCCTTAACCCCACGGTGGAAGAGACCCAGTACTTC.

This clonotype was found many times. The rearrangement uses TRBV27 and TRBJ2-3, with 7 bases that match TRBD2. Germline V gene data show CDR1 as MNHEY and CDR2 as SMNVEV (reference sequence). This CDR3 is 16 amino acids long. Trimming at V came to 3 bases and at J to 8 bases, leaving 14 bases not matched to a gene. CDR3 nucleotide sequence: TGTGCCAGCAGTTTCGAAATCGAGCGGGATAAGGGTACGCAGTATTTT. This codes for CASSFEIERDKGTQYF.

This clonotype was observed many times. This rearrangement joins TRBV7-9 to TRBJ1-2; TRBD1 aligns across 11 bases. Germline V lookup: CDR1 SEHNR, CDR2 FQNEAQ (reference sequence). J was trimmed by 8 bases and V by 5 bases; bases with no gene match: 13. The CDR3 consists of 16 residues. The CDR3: CASSAPRTGGAGGYTF. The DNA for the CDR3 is TGTGCCAGCAGCGCCCCTCGGACAGGGGGCGCGGGGGGCTACACCTTC.

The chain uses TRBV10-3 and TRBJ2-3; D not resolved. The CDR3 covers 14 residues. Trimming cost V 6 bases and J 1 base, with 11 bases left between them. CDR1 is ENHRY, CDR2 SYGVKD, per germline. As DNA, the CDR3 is TGTGCCATCAGCATAGACGTGCGCACAGATACGCAGTATTTT. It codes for CAISIDVRTDTQYF.

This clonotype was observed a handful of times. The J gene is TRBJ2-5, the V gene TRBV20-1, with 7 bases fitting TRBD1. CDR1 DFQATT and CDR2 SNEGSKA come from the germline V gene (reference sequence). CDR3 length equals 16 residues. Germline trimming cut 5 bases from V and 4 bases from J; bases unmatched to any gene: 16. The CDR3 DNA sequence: TGCAGTGCTGTCAAAAGACAGGGAAGAGACCTAGAGACCCAGTACTTC. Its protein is CSAVKRQGRDLETQYF.

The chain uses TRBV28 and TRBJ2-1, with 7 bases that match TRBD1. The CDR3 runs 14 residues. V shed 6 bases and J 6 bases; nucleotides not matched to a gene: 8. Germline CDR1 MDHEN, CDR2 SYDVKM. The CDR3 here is CASSSSGTANEQFF. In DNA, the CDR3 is TGTGCCAGCAGCTCCTCCGGGACAGCCAATGAGCAGTTCTTC.

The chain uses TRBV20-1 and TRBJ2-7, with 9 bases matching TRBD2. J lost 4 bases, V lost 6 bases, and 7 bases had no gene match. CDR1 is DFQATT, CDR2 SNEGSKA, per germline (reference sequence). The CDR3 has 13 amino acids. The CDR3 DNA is TGCAGTGCGCATAGCGGGAGTTATTACGAGCAGTACTTC. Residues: CSAHSGSYYEQYF.

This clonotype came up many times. The CDR3 coding sequence is TGCAGTGCACCACCTGGGACGTGGCCCTACGAGCAGTACTTC. Its translation is CSAPPGTWPYEQYF. The rearrangement links TRBV20-1 to TRBJ2-7; D possibly matches TRBD1 or TRBD2 (5 bases each). Germline CDR1 and CDR2: DFQATT and SNEGSKA (reference sequence). This CDR3 is 14 amino acids long. V was shortened by 6 bases and J by 2 bases, with 17 bases between the two germline ends.

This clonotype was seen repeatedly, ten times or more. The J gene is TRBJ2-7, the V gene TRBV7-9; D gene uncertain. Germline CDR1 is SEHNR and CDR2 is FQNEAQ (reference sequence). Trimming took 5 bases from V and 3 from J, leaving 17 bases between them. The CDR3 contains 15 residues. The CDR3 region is CASSGLLGSSYEQYF. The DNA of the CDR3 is TGTGCCAGCAGCGGTCTTTTGGGGTCCAGCTACGAGCAGTACTTC.

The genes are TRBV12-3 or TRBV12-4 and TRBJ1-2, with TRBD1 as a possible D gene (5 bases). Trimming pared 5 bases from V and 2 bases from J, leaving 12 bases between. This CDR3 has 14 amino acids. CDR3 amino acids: CASSITGTNYGYTF. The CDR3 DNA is TGTGCCAGCAGTATAACCGGGACGAACTATGGCTACACCTTC.

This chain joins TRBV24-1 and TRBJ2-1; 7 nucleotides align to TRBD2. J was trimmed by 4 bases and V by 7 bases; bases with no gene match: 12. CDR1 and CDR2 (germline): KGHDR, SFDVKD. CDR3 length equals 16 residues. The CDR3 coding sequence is TGTGCCACCAGGAGATCGGGGGGAGACTTATACAATGAGCAGTTCTTC. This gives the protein CATRRSGGDLYNEQFF.

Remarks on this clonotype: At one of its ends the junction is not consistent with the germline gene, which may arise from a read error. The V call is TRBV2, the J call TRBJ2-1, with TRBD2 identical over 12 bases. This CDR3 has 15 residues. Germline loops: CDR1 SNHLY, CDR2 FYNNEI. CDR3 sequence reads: CAGSDPGLAGPPHFF. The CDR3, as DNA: TGTGCCGGCAGTGATCCGGGACTAGCGGGTCCTCCTCATTTCTTC.

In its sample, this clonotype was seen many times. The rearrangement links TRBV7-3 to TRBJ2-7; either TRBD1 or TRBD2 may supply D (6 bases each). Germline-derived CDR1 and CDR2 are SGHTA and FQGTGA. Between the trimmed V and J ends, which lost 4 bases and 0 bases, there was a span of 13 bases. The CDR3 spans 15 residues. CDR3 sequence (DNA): TGTGCCAGCAGCTCCGTCGGGGGCCCCTCCTACGAGCAGTACTTC. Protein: CASSSVGGPSYEQYF.

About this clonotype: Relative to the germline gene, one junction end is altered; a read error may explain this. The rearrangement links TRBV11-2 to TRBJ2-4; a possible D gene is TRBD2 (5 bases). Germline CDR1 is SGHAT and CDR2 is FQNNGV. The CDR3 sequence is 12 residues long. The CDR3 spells CASSPIRGYRIF. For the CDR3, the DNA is TGTGCCAGCAGCCCTATTCGAGGGTATCGAATCTTC.

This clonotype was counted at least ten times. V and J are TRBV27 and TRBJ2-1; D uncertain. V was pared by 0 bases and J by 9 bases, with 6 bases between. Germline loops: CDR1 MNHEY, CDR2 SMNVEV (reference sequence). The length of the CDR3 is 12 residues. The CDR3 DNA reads TGTGCCAGCAGTTTATCCTGGGGTGAGCAGTTCTTC. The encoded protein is CASSLSWGEQFF.

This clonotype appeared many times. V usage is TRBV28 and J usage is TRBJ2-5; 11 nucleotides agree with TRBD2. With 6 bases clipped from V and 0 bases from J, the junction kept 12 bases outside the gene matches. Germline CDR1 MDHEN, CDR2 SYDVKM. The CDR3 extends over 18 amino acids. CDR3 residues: CASSRRSPGLADQETQYF. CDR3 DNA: TGTGCCAGCAGCCGGCGCTCTCCGGGACTAGCGGACCAAGAGACCCAGTACTTC.

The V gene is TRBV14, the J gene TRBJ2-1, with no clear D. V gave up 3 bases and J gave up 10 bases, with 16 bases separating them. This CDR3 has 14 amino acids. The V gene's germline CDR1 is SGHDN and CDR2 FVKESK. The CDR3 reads CASSQYLTDGEQFF. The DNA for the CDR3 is TGTGCCAGCAGCCAGTACCTTACCGACGGCGAGCAGTTCTTC.

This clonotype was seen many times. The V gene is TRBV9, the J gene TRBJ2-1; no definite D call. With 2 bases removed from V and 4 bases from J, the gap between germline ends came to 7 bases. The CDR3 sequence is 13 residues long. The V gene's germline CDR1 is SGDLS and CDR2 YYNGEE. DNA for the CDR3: TGTGCCAGCAGCGTGGCCACGTACAATGAGCAGTTCTTC. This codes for CASSVATYNEQFF.

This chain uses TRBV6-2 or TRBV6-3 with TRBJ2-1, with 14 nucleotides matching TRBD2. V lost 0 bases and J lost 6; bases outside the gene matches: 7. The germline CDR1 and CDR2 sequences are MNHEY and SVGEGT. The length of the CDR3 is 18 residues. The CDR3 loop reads CASSYSGTSGSRLNEQFF. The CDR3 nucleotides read TGTGCCAGCAGTTACTCCGGGACTAGCGGGAGCAGACTCAATGAGCAGTTCTTC.